The 22 T cell receptor beta chains presented below share a single source sample, sequenced in a study of PD-L1 blockade in urothelial cancer. Time point indicated: peripheral blood 6 weeks after treatment start. Measured with immunoSEQ multiplex PCR; TCRdb has only the in-frame clones, and not every one. The sample comprises around 50,000 clones, 70% to 90% of which are singletons, and approximately 2% rests with the top ten. The sequencing here drew on PBMCs, taken around atezolizumab (anti-PD-L1) treatment. The receptor source for this set is a man over 45 with urothelial cancer.

The chain uses TRBV6-1 and TRBJ1-1, with D hard to call. Trimming took off 2 bases at V and 1 base at J, with 8 bases between the two ends. The CDR3 spans 14 residues. The germline V gene encodes CDR1 MNHNS and CDR2 SASEGT. The CDR3 reads CASSEPPGNTEAFF. CDR3 in DNA: TGTGCCAGCAGTGAACCTCCAGGGAACACTGAAGCTTTCTTT.

The chain joins TRBV4-1 to TRBJ1-6; no clear D. CDR1 and CDR2 from the germline V gene are MGHRA and YSYEKL. V dropped 4 bases and J dropped 0 bases, with 7 bases sitting between them. The length of the CDR3 is 15 residues. CDR3 DNA: TGCGCCAGCAGCCTCTCGAGCTCCTATAATTCACCCCTCCACTTT. It translates to CASSLSSSYNSPLHF.

The table lists this clone with a count of one. This rearrangement joins TRBV6-5 to TRBJ2-5; perhaps TRBD1 as D (5 bases). The V end was cut by 0 bases, the J end by 7 bases, with 15 bases between. This CDR3 is 15 amino acids long. Germline-derived CDR1 and CDR2 are MNHEY and SVGAGI. The CDR3, as DNA: TGTGCCAGCAGTTACTCTTCAGGGCCCTTGGGGACCCAGTACTTC. Protein: CASSYSSGPLGTQYF.

The CDR3 DNA is TGTGCCAGCTCACCGGTTCCTAGCGGGACCCAAAACATTCAGTACTTC. It codes for CASSPVPSGTQNIQYF. The rearrangement links TRBV18 to TRBJ2-4; 9 nucleotides match TRBD2. From germline, CDR1 is KGHSH and CDR2 LQKENI. V lost 3 bases to trimming and J lost 5 bases; unmatched junction nucleotides: 8. The CDR3 spans 16 residues.

The sample holds one count of this clone. The rearrangement joins TRBV7-6 to TRBJ2-5, with TRBD1 matching 7 bases. The V gene's germline CDR1 is SGHVS and CDR2 FNYEAQ. The junction had 8 bases not matched to a gene; V was cut back by 2 bases and J by 5 bases. The length of the CDR3 is 15 residues. The CDR3 sequence: CASSLFGQGVETQYF. In DNA, the CDR3 is TGTGCCAGCAGCTTATTTGGTCAGGGGGTTGAGACCCAGTACTTC.

The chain couples TRBV18 to TRBJ1-1, with TRBD1 matching 7 bases. J gave up 0 bases and V 6 bases, and 7 bases lay outside the gene matches. Germline V gene data show CDR1 as KGHSH and CDR2 as LQKENI. This CDR3 has 15 amino acids. The DNA of the CDR3 is TGTGCCAGCTCGCCGATGGACAGGATGAACACTGAAGCTTTCTTT. It yields the protein CASSPMDRMNTEAFF.

In its sample, this clone was seen a few times. V and J are TRBV19 and TRBJ1-1; no clear D gene. Deletions cut 2 bases from V and 0 bases from J, with 7 bases between. The CDR3 has 14 residues. Germline assignment: CDR1 LNHDA and CDR2 SQIVND (reference sequence). In nucleotides, the CDR3 is TGTGCCAGTAGTATAAAAACAGTGAACACTGAAGCTTTCTTT. It translates to CASSIKTVNTEAFF.

The chain couples TRBV7-9 to TRBJ2-7; 7 bases agree with TRBD1. The V gene end was trimmed by 5 bases and the J gene end by 3 bases; junction bases not matched to a gene: 7. The CDR3 spans 14 residues. The V gene's germline CDR1 is SEHNR and CDR2 FQNEAQ (reference sequence). The CDR3 protein is CASSLGQAIYEQYF. CDR3 nucleotide sequence: TGTGCCAGCAGCCTCGGACAGGCGATCTACGAGCAGTACTTC.

The chain uses TRBV11-2 and TRBJ2-3; a possible D gene is TRBD2 (7 bases). V was cut by 3 bases and J by 2 bases, with 12 bases left in between. The germline V gene encodes CDR1 SGHAT and CDR2 FQNNGV. The CDR3 runs to 15 residues. For the CDR3, the DNA is TGTGCCAGCAGCTTCGATCGGGGGGCCACAGATACGCAGTATTTT. The encoded protein is CASSFDRGATDTQYF.

The V and J genes are TRBV28 and TRBJ1-5, with 8 bases that match TRBD1. This CDR3 has 18 amino acids. With V trimmed by 7 bases and J by 0 bases, 14 bases remained unmatched. CDR1 MDHEN and CDR2 SYDVKM come from the germline V gene. CDR3 nucleotide sequence: TGTGCCAGCATTCTATCAGGGGGCCCGTATTATAGCAATCAGCCCCAGCATTTT. Protein sequence: CASILSGGPYYSNQPQHF.

The chain carries TRBV20-1 and TRBJ1-3; TRBD1 aligns across 8 bases. In germline, CDR1 is DFQATT, CDR2 SNEGSKA (reference sequence). V lost 8 bases and J lost 5; bases outside the gene matches: 2. The CDR3 loop spans 11 amino acids. The CDR3 nucleotides are TGCAGTAGGACAGGGAGAAACACCATATATTTT. Protein: CSRTGRNTIYF.

The gene calls are TRBV19 and TRBJ2-7; possible D gene TRBD1, 6 bases. Germline CDR1 and CDR2: LNHDA and SQIVND (reference sequence). The CDR3 runs 14 residues. V was clipped by 3 bases and J by 4 bases, with 13 bases between them. This chain's CDR3 is CASSMEQGQYEQYF. The CDR3 region has the DNA TGTGCCAGTAGTATGGAGCAGGGACAATACGAGCAGTACTTC.

The rearrangement uses TRBV28 and TRBJ2-2; 14 nucleotides align to TRBD2. The CDR3 loop spans 18 amino acids. V lost 4 bases and J lost 4; bases outside the gene matches: 8. Germline V lookup: CDR1 MDHEN, CDR2 SYDVKM. In DNA, the CDR3 is TGTGCCAGCAGTTCGACTAGCGGGAGGGCTGTGGGCACCGGGGAGCTGTTTTTT. This translates into CASSSTSGRAVGTGELFF.

This clone showed up just once. This chain connects TRBV7-9 to TRBJ2-7, with D possibly TRBD2 on 5 matching bases. The germline gives CDR1 SEHNR, CDR2 FQNEAQ (reference sequence). The CDR3 runs to 13 residues. V was pared by 5 bases and J by 2 bases, with 10 bases between. The chain's CDR3 is CASSPGGTYEQYF. The CDR3 region has the DNA TGTGCCAGCAGCCCAGGAGGAACCTACGAGCAGTACTTC.

The chain links TRBV4-3 to TRBJ2-1; the match to TRBD2 covers 14 bases. This CDR3 comprises 19 residues. Germline values: CDR1 LGHNA, CDR2 YSLEER. The V gene end was trimmed by 5 bases and the J gene end by 4 bases; junction bases not matched to a gene: 13. This chain's CDR3 is CASSEKGLAGGPGYNEQFF. CDR3 coding DNA: TGCGCCAGCAGCGAAAAAGGACTAGCGGGAGGCCCAGGGTACAATGAGCAGTTCTTC.

The rearrangement uses TRBV7-8 and TRBJ2-7, with D unclear. The CDR3 runs 16 residues. V gave up 5 bases and J gave up 5 bases, with 22 bases separating them. CDR1 and CDR2 from the germline V gene are SGHVS and FQNEAQ. The CDR3 is CASSQTRITPIHEQYF. As DNA, the CDR3 is TGTGCCAGCAGCCAGACTCGGATTACCCCAATCCACGAGCAGTACTTC.

This chain connects TRBV11-2 to TRBJ1-4; a weak D match, TRBD1 (5 bases). From germline, CDR1 is SGHAT and CDR2 FQNNGV. The CDR3 runs 16 residues. Trimming left V 7 bases short and J 5 bases short, with 20 bases between. CDR3 DNA sequence: TGTGCCAGCAACCCCGATGGGGCGGGGATAAATGAAAAACTGTTTTTT. It yields the protein CASNPDGAGINEKLFF.

V and J are TRBV15 and TRBJ1-1; D remains ambiguous. The CDR3 has 14 residues. Trimming pared 3 bases from V and 2 bases from J, leaving 10 bases between. Germline CDR1 reads LNHNV; CDR2 reads YYDKDF (reference sequence). The CDR3, as DNA: TGTGCCACCAGCAGGACCGGGTTCAACACTGAAGCTTTCTTT. Its translation is CATSRTGFNTEAFF.

V gene TRBV12-5 combines with J gene TRBJ2-3; TRBD2 is a possible D gene (5 bases). The germline CDR1 and CDR2 sequences are LGHNT and FRNRAP. V was cut by 0 bases and J by 5 bases, with 9 bases left in between. This CDR3 contains 14 residues. The CDR3 DNA is TGTGCTAGTGGTTTGGTGAACGAGGGAGATACGCAGTATTTT. Translation: CASGLVNEGDTQYF.

The rearrangement links TRBV28 to TRBJ1-2; D is unresolved. Germline loops: CDR1 MDHEN, CDR2 SYDVKM. This CDR3 has 13 amino acids. V shed 5 bases and J shed 1 base, with 8 bases lying between them. DNA for the CDR3: TGTGCCAGCAGTAGCGGGTTTAACTATGGCTACACCTTC. Its protein is CASSSGFNYGYTF.

The gene calls are TRBV9 and TRBJ2-7, with 12 positions matching TRBD2. Germline loops: CDR1 SGDLS, CDR2 YYNGEE. The CDR3 has 14 residues. V lost 3 bases to trimming and J lost 5 bases; unmatched junction nucleotides: 3. CDR3 amino acids: CASSGTSGTHEQYF. CDR3 nucleotides: TGTGCCAGCAGCGGGACTAGCGGGACACACGAGCAGTACTTC.

The genes are TRBV10-1 and TRBJ2-6; a possible D gene is TRBD2 (6 bases). Between the trimmed V and J ends, which lost 5 bases and 0 bases, there was a span of 11 bases. Germline CDR1 WNHNN, CDR2 SYGVQD (reference sequence). The CDR3 contains 16 residues. CDR3 DNA sequence: TGCGCCAGCAGTCCCCAGGGACTCTCTGGGGCCAACGTCCTGACTTTC. Translation gives CASSPQGLSGANVLTF.